One and the same sample provided the 26 T cell receptor beta chains below, sequenced in a study of human T cells and chemical hapten exposure. Documented time point: patch test 1, 2 weeks after DPC sensitization. Treatment in this sample: therapeutic diphenylcyclopropenone sensitization with weekly scalp DPC. A single record per CDR3 protein comes from TCRdb applying MiXCR to the RACE reads. The sample contains just under 350,000 distinct CDR3 sequences, under 8% of which appear only once. Sequencing used whole blood, obtained in connection with sensitization to the hapten diphenylcyclopropenone (DPC). The source is a woman aged 18-29 years with alopecia areata. Some clones in this sample may be carry-over from other donors' samples.

This clonotype was found many times. This chain links TRBV6-2 or TRBV6-3 with TRBJ2-3; 13 bases line up with TRBD2. Germline lookup yields CDR1 MNHEY and CDR2 SVGEGT. V lost 10 bases to trimming and J lost 0 bases; unmatched junction nucleotides: 4. The CDR3 has 15 amino acids. The CDR3 reads CATTSGGSSTDTQYF. CDR3 sequence (DNA): TGTGCCACGACTAGCGGGGGGTCTAGCACAGATACGCAGTATTTT.

The chain couples TRBV12-3 or TRBV12-4 to TRBJ1-1, with a weak D call TRBD1 (5 bases). V lost 6 bases and J lost 8, with 13 bases in between. This CDR3 spans 12 amino acids. The CDR3 nucleotides are TGTGCCAGCAGGTCCATGAGGGGCGAAGCTTTCTTT. It specifies CASRSMRGEAFF.

This clonotype was counted at least ten times. The rearrangement joins TRBV7-2 to TRBJ2-3; no definite D call. CDR1 is SGHTA, CDR2 FQGNSA, per germline. The CDR3 has 13 amino acids. The V and J ends lost 2 bases and 4 bases respectively, with 7 bases between them. The CDR3 region has the DNA TGTGCCAGCAGCTTACAGAAGGCAGATACGCAGTATTTT. It yields the protein CASSLQKADTQYF.

This clonotype showed up many times. CDR3 in amino acids: CASSVGGTVGTDTQYF. DNA of the CDR3: TGTGCCAGCAGCGTAGGGGGGACAGTAGGCACAGATACGCAGTATTTT. The V gene is TRBV9, the J gene TRBJ2-3, with TRBD1 matching 7 bases. Trimming removed 0 bases from V and 1 base from J; junction bases left unmatched: 5. The V gene's germline CDR1 is SGDLS and CDR2 YYNGEE. The CDR3 has 16 residues.

This chain links TRBV6-5 with TRBJ1-5; 10 bases match TRBD1. This CDR3 has 14 amino acids. V trimming: 6 bases; J trimming: 5 bases; junction bases outside the gene matches: 4. Germline CDR1 reads MNHEY; CDR2 reads SVGAGI. Here the CDR3 DNA reads TGTGCCAGCAGACGCGGACAGGGGGATCAGCCCCAGCATTTT. Amino acids: CASRRGQGDQPQHF.

This clonotype has only a few counts. This CDR3 reads CASSTRGNTDTQYF. The DNA for the CDR3 is TGTGCCAGCAGCACGCGGGGGAACACAGATACGCAGTATTTT. The chain has TRBV7-3 and TRBJ2-3, with 7 bases that match TRBD2. CDR3 length: 14 amino acids. Trimming took 5 bases from V and 2 from J; bases not matched to a gene: 4. Germline V gene sequence: CDR1 SGHTA, CDR2 FQGTGA. The whole variable domain, filled in from reference TRBV7-3 and TRBJ2-3, reads GAGVSQTPSNKVTEKGKYVELRCDPISGHTALYWYRQSLGQGPEFLIYFQGTGAADDSGLPNDRFFAVRPEGSVSTLKIQRTERGDSAVYLCASSTRGNTDTQYFGPGTRLTVL.

This clonotype was found a few times. This chain joins TRBV5-1 and TRBJ2-1; 8 nucleotides line up with TRBD1. V trimming: 4 bases; J trimming: 8 bases; junction bases outside the gene matches: 11. CDR3 length: 15 residues. Germline V gene sequence: CDR1 SGHRS, CDR2 YFSETQ. As DNA, the CDR3 is TGCGCCAGCAGCAACACAGGGGGAGCGAACGATGAGCAGTTCTTC. It codes for CASSNTGGANDEQFF.

This clonotype was seen many times. The chain couples TRBV7-2 to TRBJ1-5; D is uncertain. The CDR3 covers 15 residues. Germline V gene data show CDR1 as SGHTA and CDR2 as FQGNSA. Trimming left V 0 bases short and J 5 bases short, with 11 bases between. The CDR3 here is CASSLAKRVDQPQHF. DNA for the CDR3: TGTGCCAGCAGCTTAGCGAAGCGGGTAGATCAGCCCCAGCATTTT.

The sample holds many counts of this clonotype. The V gene is TRBV27, the J gene TRBJ1-6, with D uncertain. CDR1 is MNHEY and CDR2 is SMNVEV in the germline V gene (reference sequence). There are 12 residues in the CDR3. V lost 5 bases to trimming and J lost 7 bases, with 6 bases between them. The CDR3 sequence is CASSGSNSPLHF. CDR3 sequence (DNA): TGTGCCAGCAGTGGGTCCAATTCACCCCTCCACTTT.

The chain has TRBV6-2 or TRBV6-3 and TRBJ1-2; 8 nucleotides agree with TRBD1. Germline CDR1 MNHEY, CDR2 SVGEGT. V lost 4 bases to trimming and J lost 2 bases; unmatched junction nucleotides: 12. This CDR3 contains 17 residues. The CDR3 here is CASSFNPRRTGNYGYTF. The CDR3 bases are TGTGCCAGCAGTTTCAATCCCAGGAGGACAGGGAACTATGGCTACACCTTC.

This clonotype was counted only a few times. The chain has TRBV2 and TRBJ1-4, with D tentatively TRBD1 (6 bases). The V gene's germline CDR1 is SNHLY and CDR2 FYNNEI. Trimming left V 5 bases short and J 4 bases short, with 17 bases between. The CDR3 runs to 16 residues. This chain's CDR3 is CASSSPWTANNEKLFF. As DNA, the CDR3 is TGTGCCAGCAGTTCCCCCTGGACAGCCAATAATGAAAAACTGTTTTTT.

The V gene is TRBV20-1, the J gene TRBJ2-3; 9 bases agree with TRBD2. CDR3 size: 16 residues. The germline CDR1 and CDR2 sequences are DFQATT and SNEGSKA (reference sequence). J lost 3 bases, V lost 6 bases, and 13 bases had no gene match. CDR3 loop: CSAPGRLAGFTDTQYF. As DNA, the CDR3 is TGCAGTGCCCCCGGTCGGCTAGCGGGGTTTACAGATACGCAGTATTTT.

This clonotype was seen more than once but under ten times. V usage is TRBV5-1 and J usage is TRBJ2-1, with 8 bases lining up with TRBD2. With V trimmed by 2 bases and J by 2 bases, 6 bases remained unmatched. Germline assignment: CDR1 SGHRS and CDR2 YFSETQ. The CDR3 sequence is 16 residues long. CDR3 residues: CASSFRAGATYNEQFF. As DNA, the CDR3 is TGCGCCAGCAGCTTCAGAGCGGGGGCCACCTACAATGAGCAGTTCTTC.

In this sample, this clonotype turned up many times. The J gene is TRBJ2-3, the V gene TRBV6-1; D remains ambiguous. This CDR3 is 13 amino acids long. The germline V and J ends were trimmed by 6 bases and 0 bases, with 7 bases remaining between them. Germline CDR1 is MNHNS and CDR2 is SASEGT. The DNA for the CDR3 is TGTGCCAGCAGGGGTCAAAGCACAGATACGCAGTATTTT. Translated: CASRGQSTDTQYF.

In the case of this clonotype: This sequence may be a read error, since a much larger clone differs from it by one base. The gene calls are TRBV4-1 and TRBJ2-3; no clear D. The CDR3 runs 9 residues. Germline V CDR1 and CDR2: MGHRA, YSYEKL. V lost 6 bases to trimming and J lost 8 bases, with 3 bases between them. CDR3 coding DNA: TGCGCCAGCAGAGGTACGCAGTATTTT. It is translated as CASRGTQYF.

The V call is TRBV6-6, the J call TRBJ1-6; D perhaps matches TRBD1 (6 bases). Between the trimmed V and J ends, which lost 6 bases and 10 bases, there was a span of 22 bases. There are 16 residues in the CDR3. CDR1 and CDR2 (germline): MNHNY, SVGAGI (reference sequence). The CDR3 protein is CASSTGRGPGGSPLHF. The CDR3 coding sequence is TGTGCCAGCAGCACCGGCAGGGGTCCCGGGGGGTCACCCCTCCACTTT.

A few counts support this clonotype. The chain carries TRBV6-2 or TRBV6-3 and TRBJ2-7; 8 bases fit TRBD2. The J segment lost 7 bases and the V segment lost 6 bases, leaving 8 bases of the junction unmatched. Germline assignment: CDR1 MNHEY and CDR2 SVGEGT. There are 13 residues in the CDR3. The CDR3 bases are TGTGCCAGCAGCCCCGCTTTAGCGGGGGAGCAGTACTTC. Its protein product is CASSPALAGEQYF.

J is TRBJ2-1 and V is TRBV20-1; no clear D gene. Trimming took 6 bases from V and 0 from J, leaving 9 bases between them. From germline, CDR1 is DFQATT and CDR2 SNEGSKA (reference sequence). CDR3 length: 13 residues. The CDR3 loop is CSAPPSSYNEQFF. In DNA form, the CDR3 reads TGCAGTGCGCCACCCAGCTCCTACAATGAGCAGTTCTTC.

This clonotype showed up just a few times. The CDR3 bases are TGTGCCAGCAGTTTATCACATCGACAGGGCGGTGCCTTCAATCAGCCCCAGCATTTT. Translating gives CASSLSHRQGGAFNQPQHF. The genes are TRBV12-3 or TRBV12-4 and TRBJ1-5; 7 nucleotides agree with TRBD1. CDR3 size: 19 residues. With 2 bases clipped from V and 3 bases from J, the junction kept 16 bases outside the gene matches.

The chain combines TRBV5-6 with TRBJ2-3; D remains unclear. Germline V gene lookup returns CDR1 SGHDT and CDR2 YYEEEE. CDR3 length: 15 residues. The germline V and J ends were trimmed by 0 bases and 4 bases, with 12 bases remaining between them. DNA for the CDR3: TGTGCCAGCAGCTTGGGACCGTCCCCGTCAGATACGCAGTATTTT. Protein: CASSLGPSPSDTQYF. Full variable domain (rest looked up from reference TRBV5-6 and TRBJ2-3): DAGVTQSPTHLIKTRGQQVTLRCSPKSGHDTVSWYQQALGQGPQFIFQYYEEEERQRGNFPDRFSGHQFPNYSSELNVNALLLGDSALYLCASSLGPSPSDTQYFGPGTRLTVL.

V is TRBV5-1 and J is TRBJ2-3; no definite D call. The germline V gene encodes CDR1 SGHRS and CDR2 YFSETQ. The V gene lost 5 bases and the J gene lost 0 bases, with 10 bases spanning the gap. This CDR3 has 14 residues. CDR3 in DNA: TGCGCCAGCAGAAATAGAGATAGCACAGATACGCAGTATTTT. It translates to CASRNRDSTDTQYF.

This clonotype was counted a few times. The V gene is TRBV29-1, the J gene TRBJ1-3, with 7 bases aligning to TRBD1. The CDR3 is made up of 13 amino acids. Trimming at V came to 7 bases and at J to 0 bases, leaving 3 bases not matched to a gene. CDR1 is SQVTM, CDR2 ANQGSEA, per germline. CDR3 DNA: TGCAGCGCTTGGGACAGCTCTGGAAACACCATATATTTT. It yields the protein CSAWDSSGNTIYF.

This clonotype was seen at least ten times. V is TRBV6-5 and J is TRBJ2-2, with no clear D. Trimming took off 6 bases at V and 5 bases at J, with 7 bases between the two ends. Germline lookup yields CDR1 MNHEY and CDR2 SVGAGI. The CDR3 runs 12 residues. The CDR3 bases are TGTGCCAGCAGCCAACGTACCGGGGAGCTGTTTTTT. It codes for CASSQRTGELFF.

This clonotype has at least ten counts. The chain combines TRBV29-1 with TRBJ2-1, with 8 positions matching TRBD1. V gave up 6 bases and J gave up 10 bases; unmatched junction bases: 11. CDR1 and CDR2 (germline): SQVTM, ANQGSEA. The CDR3 is 13 residues long. As DNA, the CDR3 is TGCAGCGTGGGCAGGGGGCCTGTGAAGGAGCAGTTCTTC. Translating it yields CSVGRGPVKEQFF.

This clonotype was picked up a small number of times. The rearrangement joins TRBV20-1 to TRBJ2-7; the match to TRBD2 covers 8 bases. Trimming took 6 bases from V and 2 from J; bases not matched to a gene: 9. Germline V gene lookup returns CDR1 DFQATT and CDR2 SNEGSKA (reference sequence). The CDR3 has 14 residues. CDR3 nucleotide sequence: TGCAGTGCCCCATCCGCGCGGGGGGCCTACGAGCAGTACTTC. Translated, it gives CSAPSARGAYEQYF.

This clonotype has at least ten counts. The chain recombines TRBV12-3 or TRBV12-4 with TRBJ2-1, with D perhaps matching TRBD1 (5 bases). CDR3 length: 13 amino acids. With 3 bases removed from V and 4 bases from J, the gap between germline ends came to 7 bases. CDR3 region: CASSLSGYNEQFF. Written as DNA, the CDR3 is TGTGCCAGCAGTTTGTCAGGGTACAATGAGCAGTTCTTC.